These 22 T cell receptor beta chains came from one sample sequenced in a study of blood T cell repertoires in COVID-19. Profiled with immunoSEQ multiplex PCR; TCRdb holds only in-frame clones, not every one. The data contain tens of thousands of clones, around four fifths of them singletons. Sequences were obtained from peripheral blood. These receptor sequences come from a middle-aged man with active COVID-19.

J is TRBJ2-3 and V is TRBV4-1, with 8 bases fitting TRBD1. Germline V gene lookup returns CDR1 MGHRA and CDR2 YSYEKL. The CDR3 has 18 amino acids. V shed 2 bases, J shed 0 bases, and the junction held 10 bases outside the gene matches. CDR3 nucleotide sequence: TGCGCCAGCAGCCAAACGAGAGGACAGGGAACTAGCACAGATACGCAGTATTTT. Translating it yields CASSQTRGQGTSTDTQYF.

This sequence joins TRBV19 and TRBJ1-5; unclear D gene. The V end lost 5 bases, the J end lost 5 bases, and 7 bases lay between the germline ends. This CDR3 comprises 12 residues. CDR1 LNHDA and CDR2 SQIVND come from the germline V gene (reference sequence). CDR3 in amino acids: CASSPRDQPQHF. The CDR3 DNA reads TGTGCCAGTAGTCCTCGGGATCAGCCCCAGCATTTT.

The J gene is TRBJ2-1, the V gene TRBV19; 10 bases agree with TRBD1. The V gene end was trimmed by 6 bases and the J gene end by 4 bases; junction bases not matched to a gene: 9. CDR1 and CDR2 (germline): LNHDA, SQIVND (reference sequence). The CDR3 sequence is 16 residues long. The CDR3 DNA follows: TGTGCCAGTAGGAGTCGGACAGGGGGTTCTTACAATGAGCAGTTCTTC. Translating gives CASRSRTGGSYNEQFF.

This chain uses TRBV10-1 with TRBJ1-1; D gene ambiguous. The V gene's germline CDR1 is WNHNN and CDR2 SYGVQD (reference sequence). The V end lost 5 bases, the J end lost 5 bases, and 9 bases lay between the germline ends. This CDR3 region has 12 residues. CDR3 nucleotide sequence: TGCGCCAGCAGTCAAAGGGAGACTGAAGCTTTCTTT. Its protein is CASSQRETEAFF.

This clone occurred many times. For the CDR3, the DNA is TGTGCCAGCAGTGAAGTGAGGGCCGCTCGTAATGAAAAACTGTTTTTT. Encoded protein: CASSEVRAARNEKLFF. The chain uses TRBV6-1 and TRBJ1-4; D uncertain. CDR3 size: 16 residues. Germline CDR1 MNHNS, CDR2 SASEGT. The V end was cut by 1 base, the J end by 4 bases, with 13 bases between.

The chain joins TRBV4-1 to TRBJ1-1; no firm D call. Germline values: CDR1 MGHRA, CDR2 YSYEKL. CDR3 size: 16 residues. Trimming removed 2 bases at V and 4 bases at J, with 17 bases between. In DNA form, the CDR3 reads TGCGCCAGCAGCCAATACCTCGGGGTAAGCGCCACTGAAGCTTTCTTT. Translation gives CASSQYLGVSATEAFF.

The genes are TRBV4-1 and TRBJ2-1; tentatively, D is TRBD2 (7 bases). The germline V and J ends were trimmed by 1 base and 7 bases, with 20 bases remaining between them. The CDR3 covers 17 residues. Germline V gene data show CDR1 as MGHRA and CDR2 as YSYEKL. The CDR3 DNA reads TGCGCCAGCAGCCAAGTCATTTCTAGAAGGGGGGGTAATGAGCAGTTCTTC. It yields the protein CASSQVISRRGGNEQFF.

The J gene is TRBJ2-2, the V gene TRBV18; 8 bases map to TRBD1. The CDR3 loop spans 15 amino acids. Germline CDR1 KGHSH, CDR2 LQKENI. V lost 3 bases and J lost 7; bases outside the gene matches: 7. The CDR3 sequence is CASSPRTGSGGELFF. The CDR3 nucleotides read TGTGCCAGCTCACCTCGGACAGGGTCGGGCGGGGAGCTGTTTTTT.

This chain uses TRBV24-1 with TRBJ2-2; TRBD1 aligns across 9 bases. With 7 bases clipped from V and 4 bases from J, the junction kept 12 bases outside the gene matches. The CDR3 has 17 residues. Germline V gene sequence: CDR1 KGHDR, CDR2 SFDVKD. The CDR3 here is CATSARNRGRGTGELFF. CDR3 coding DNA: TGTGCCACCAGCGCGCGTAACAGGGGGCGCGGCACCGGGGAGCTGTTTTTT.

There are a few counts of this clone. This rearrangement joins TRBV7-9 to TRBJ2-1, with TRBD1 as a possible D gene (6 bases). Germline-derived CDR1 and CDR2 are SEHNR and FQNEAQ (reference sequence). The CDR3 spans 15 residues. V dropped 4 bases and J dropped 2 bases, with 12 bases sitting between them. The DNA of the CDR3 is TGTGCCAGCAGCTCAACAGGGACGACCTACAATGAGCAGTTCTTC. Translated, it gives CASSSTGTTYNEQFF.

The chain joins TRBV18 to TRBJ2-1; 9 bases are shared with TRBD1. This CDR3 spans 14 amino acids. Germline V gene data show CDR1 as KGHSH and CDR2 as LQKENI. V was pared by 3 bases and J by 6 bases, with 3 bases of the junction left unmatched. As DNA, the CDR3 is TGTGCCAGCTCACCGGGACAGGGTGGCAATGAGCAGTTCTTC. This sequence encodes CASSPGQGGNEQFF.

The chain uses TRBV7-8 and TRBJ1-4; D is unresolved. The length of the CDR3 is 16 residues. Germline values: CDR1 SGHVS, CDR2 FQNEAQ. Trimming pared 5 bases from V and 0 bases from J, leaving 13 bases between. The DNA for the CDR3 is TGTGCCAGCAGCCCGAGAGGACTCTCAACTAATGAAAAACTGTTTTTT. It encodes CASSPRGLSTNEKLFF.

The chain has TRBV29-1 and TRBJ2-2, with D possibly being TRBD1 (6 bases). The CDR3 contains 15 residues. Germline CDR1 is SQVTM and CDR2 is ANQGSEA. With 6 bases removed from V and 0 bases from J, the gap between germline ends came to 14 bases. CDR3 DNA sequence: TGCAGCGTGGTACAGGGATTAGCGAACACCGGGGAGCTGTTTTTT. Translating gives CSVVQGLANTGELFF.

In DNA, the CDR3 is TGTGCCAGTAGTCCAGGACAGGGGGCAGGTTCCGAGCAGTACTTC. Translated, it gives CASSPGQGAGSEQYF. The V call is TRBV19, the J call TRBJ2-7; 11 bases agree with TRBD1. CDR3 length equals 15 residues. Germline V CDR1 and CDR2: LNHDA, SQIVND (reference sequence). V was clipped by 5 bases and J by 6 bases; unmatched bases: 9.

J is TRBJ1-5 and V is TRBV27, with TRBD1 matching over 7 bases. The CDR3 has 14 residues. Germline CDR1 reads MNHEY; CDR2 reads SMNVEV (reference sequence). Trimming cost V 5 bases and J 3 bases; bases outside gene matches: 4. The CDR3 protein is CASSTGQLNQPQHF. The CDR3 DNA is TGTGCCAGCAGTACGGGACAGCTCAATCAGCCCCAGCATTTT.

The gene calls are TRBV15 and TRBJ1-2, with TRBD1 matching 10 bases. J was trimmed by 4 bases and V by 3 bases; bases with no gene match: 11. The CDR3 totals 17 residues. The germline gives CDR1 LNHNV, CDR2 YYDKDF (reference sequence). As DNA, the CDR3 is TGTGCCACCAGCAGCGGGACAGGGGACGCAAAGGGCTATGGCTACACCTTC. Its translation: CATSSGTGDAKGYGYTF.

The chain joins TRBV23-1 to TRBJ2-7, with D possibly TRBD2 on 5 matching bases. TRBV23-1 is an ORF, with its function uncertain. The CDR3 runs 16 residues. The V gene lost 3 bases and the J gene lost 4 bases, with 19 bases spanning the gap. The CDR3 DNA follows: TGCGCCAGCAGTCATGTGCGGGCCCCGAAACCTTACGAGCAGTACTTC. It is translated as CASSHVRAPKPYEQYF.

J is TRBJ1-3 and V is TRBV7-5. TRBV7-5 is flagged as a pseudogene. The CDR3 has 15 amino acids. CDR3 region: CVRSPWGGPGNTIYF. CDR3 in DNA: TGTGTCAGAAGCCCCTGGGGGGGCCCCGGAAACACCATATATTTT.

The genes are TRBV11-1 and TRBJ2-1; 10 nucleotides align to TRBD2. Germline trimming cut 6 bases from V and 5 bases from J; bases unmatched to any gene: 1. From germline, CDR1 is SGHAT and CDR2 FQDESV (reference sequence). The CDR3 length is 13 residues. In DNA, the CDR3 is TGTGCCAGCAGTAGCGGGAGGAACAATGAGCAGTTCTTC. Translated, it gives CASSSGRNNEQFF.

This chain links TRBV28 with TRBJ1-1, with 11 bases aligning to TRBD1. The ends lost 8 bases at V and 5 bases at J; junction bases unmatched: 7. The germline CDR1 and CDR2 sequences are MDHEN and SYDVKM. The CDR3 runs to 14 residues. Here the CDR3 DNA reads TGTGCCAGCGGGACAGGGGGTTGGGGGACTGAAGCTTTCTTT. Translated: CASGTGGWGTEAFF.

This clone was counted only a few times. This sequence joins TRBV7-8 and TRBJ1-4, with TRBD1 as a possible D gene (5 bases). Trimming stripped 5 bases from V and 11 bases from J, with 12 bases between. This CDR3 spans 12 amino acids. CDR1 SGHVS and CDR2 FQNEAQ come from the germline V gene. CDR3 residues: CASSPTGGKLFF. As DNA, the CDR3 is TGTGCCAGCAGCCCAACGGGGGGGAAACTGTTTTTT.

V gene TRBV30 combines with J gene TRBJ1-5; possibly TRBD1 for D (5 bases). Trimming shortened V by 3 bases and J by 0 bases, and 12 bases separated the two germline ends. CDR1 GTSNPN and CDR2 SVGIG come from the germline V gene (reference sequence). This CDR3 spans 15 amino acids. The CDR3 spells CAWRGNRYSNQPQHF. The CDR3 DNA reads TGTGCCTGGAGGGGGAACAGGTATAGCAATCAGCCCCAGCATTTT.